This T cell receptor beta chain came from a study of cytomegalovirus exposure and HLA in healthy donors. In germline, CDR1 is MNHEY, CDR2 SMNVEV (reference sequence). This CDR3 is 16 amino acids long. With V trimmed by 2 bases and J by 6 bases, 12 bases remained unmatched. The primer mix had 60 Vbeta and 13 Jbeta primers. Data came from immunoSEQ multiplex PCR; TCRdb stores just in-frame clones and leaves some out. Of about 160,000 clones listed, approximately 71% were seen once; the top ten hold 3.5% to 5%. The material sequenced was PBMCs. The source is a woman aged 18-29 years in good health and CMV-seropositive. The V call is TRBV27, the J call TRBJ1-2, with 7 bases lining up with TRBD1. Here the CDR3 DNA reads TGTGCCAGCAGTTTAAACAAGCCTGGGACAGTCGATGGCTACACCTTC. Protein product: CASSLNKPGTVDGYTF.